One sample yielded the 28 T cell receptor beta chains listed below, sequenced in a study of T cell repertoires in cytomegalovirus infection. TCRdb re-called the reads through MiXCR, storing one row per CDR3 protein. The repertoire holds 500,000 or so distinct CDR3 sequences, with approximately 15% as singletons. Source material: CD8+ T cells from PBMCs. The receptors originated from a human donor in good health (CMV status not recorded). Some clones in this sample may be carry-over from other donors' samples.

This clonotype turned up a few times. J is TRBJ1-3 and V is TRBV7-9; D gene unclear. The CDR3 is 15 residues long. CDR1 is SEHNR and CDR2 is FQNEAQ in the germline V gene (reference sequence). V was trimmed by 2 bases and J by 5 bases, leaving 13 bases between them. The CDR3 DNA is TGTGCCAGCAGCTTAAGGGAAAGGGAGAGAAACACCATATATTTT. Translating gives CASSLRERERNTIYF.

This clonotype was counted between two and nine times. The gene calls are TRBV27 and TRBJ1-6; D uncertain. Trimming cost V 7 bases and J 9 bases, with 16 bases left between them. The CDR3 covers 14 residues. CDR1 and CDR2 (germline): MNHEY, SMNVEV (reference sequence). CDR3 bases: TGTGCCAGCAACAATGGGGTCATCGGTTCACCCCTCCACTTT. It is translated as CASNNGVIGSPLHF.

The rearrangement uses TRBV28 and TRBJ2-1, with a tentative D call TRBD2 (5 bases). Trimming cost V 8 bases and J 8 bases, with 19 bases left between them. Germline lookup yields CDR1 MDHEN and CDR2 SYDVKM. The CDR3 is made up of 14 amino acids. CDR3 bases: TGTGCCAGCCGAGGGTCTTTTCTTGGGGATGAGCAGTTCTTC. It codes for CASRGSFLGDEQFF.

This chain connects TRBV30 to TRBJ1-2; D is possibly TRBD1 (5 bases). The CDR3 length is 14 residues. Germline V lookup: CDR1 GTSNPN, CDR2 SVGIG (reference sequence). V shed 1 base and J shed 4 bases, with 13 bases lying between them. The CDR3 region is CAWSEVLQGYGYTF. The DNA of the CDR3 is TGTGCCTGGAGTGAGGTCCTTCAGGGCTATGGCTACACCTTC.

This clonotype has just a few counts. The genes are TRBV9 and TRBJ1-6; D may be TRBD1 (5 bases). This CDR3 comprises 17 residues. Trimming took 1 base from V and 0 from J, leaving 11 bases between them. Germline CDR1 is SGDLS and CDR2 is YYNGEE. CDR3: CASSVSGRPSYNSPLHF. The CDR3 DNA reads as TGTGCCAGCAGCGTATCAGGGAGACCCTCCTATAATTCACCCCTCCACTTT. The variable domain in full, with the rest retrieved from reference TRBV9 and TRBJ1-6, is DSGVTQTPKHLITATGQRVTLRCSPRSGDLSVYWYQQSLDQGLQFLIQYYNGEERAKGNILERFSAQQFPDLHSELNLSSLELGDSALYFCASSVSGRPSYNSPLHFGNGTRLTVT.

The chain uses TRBV2 and TRBJ1-1; D may be TRBD1 (5 bases). Germline V CDR1 and CDR2: SNHLY, FYNNEI. This CDR3 comprises 11 residues. The CDR3 nucleotides read TGTGCACCGCAGGGAGAGACTGAAGCTTTCTTT. Translation: CAPQGETEAFF.

The V call is TRBV7-3, the J call TRBJ2-7; TRBD2 matches at 10 bases. Germline CDR1 SGHTA, CDR2 FQGTGA. J was trimmed by 4 bases and V by 5 bases; bases with no gene match: 8. This CDR3 is built from 15 residues. The CDR3 DNA is TGTGCCAGCAGCCCGTGGACTAGCGGCTTATACGAGCAGTACTTC. It yields the protein CASSPWTSGLYEQYF.

This clonotype has ten or more counts. This chain connects TRBV5-5 to TRBJ2-1; 7 bases match TRBD1. Losses at the gene ends were 4 bases for V and 9 bases for J; bases not matched to a gene: 10. The CDR3 has 14 residues. The germline gives CDR1 SGHKS, CDR2 YYEKEE (reference sequence). The CDR3 DNA is TGTGCCAGCAGCCCCCCGACAGGGAAGGGTGAGCAGTTCTTC. Encoded protein: CASSPPTGKGEQFF.

At least ten counts were recorded for this clonotype. The V and J genes are TRBV3-1 and TRBJ2-7, with 11 bases identical to TRBD1. Germline CDR1 and CDR2: LGHDT and YNNKEL (reference sequence). This CDR3 is 16 amino acids long. The junction had 9 bases not matched to a gene; V was cut back by 4 bases and J by 4 bases. The CDR3 DNA sequence: TGTGCCAGCAGCCGGGCCCCGGACAGGGGGCGTTACGAGCAGTACTTC. It specifies CASSRAPDRGRYEQYF.

This clonotype has at least ten counts. At one of its ends the junction is not consistent with the germline gene, which may arise from a read error. CDR3 loop: CATPGQGVAF. The CDR3 DNA reads TGTGCCACCCCAGGACAGGGGGTCGCTTTT. The chain couples TRBV6-1 to TRBJ1-5, with 10 bases fitting TRBD1. CDR1 and CDR2 from the germline V gene are MNHNS and SASEGT. The CDR3 has 10 amino acids.

This clonotype was seen at least ten times. CDR3 sequence reads: CASSYSGKNTEAFF. DNA for the CDR3: TGTGCCAGCAGTTACTCTGGCAAGAACACTGAAGCTTTCTTT. The chain carries TRBV6-5 and TRBJ1-1; D is uncertain. This CDR3 comprises 14 residues. The germline V gene has CDR1 MNHEY and CDR2 SVGAGI. With 0 bases removed from V and 1 base from J, the gap between germline ends came to 6 bases.

This clonotype appeared many times. The gene calls are TRBV14 and TRBJ1-2; D unclear. The CDR3 extends over 12 amino acids. The ends were cut back, 1 base at V and 14 bases at J, with 14 bases in the middle. Per germline, CDR1 SGHDN and CDR2 FVKESK. The CDR3 here is CASSQVGFPGTF. The CDR3 coding sequence is TGTGCCAGCAGCCAAGTGGGTTTTCCCGGGACCTTC.

About this clonotype: This could be a read error, since a much larger clone is one nucleotide away. The CDR3 ends on some other residue instead of the conserved phenylalanine or tryptophan, so this is likely a read error. The rearrangement joins TRBV27 to TRBJ1-5; 9 positions match TRBD1. Germline CDR1 is MNHEY and CDR2 is SMNVEV (reference sequence). This CDR3 region has 14 residues. V lost 8 bases, J lost 7 bases, and 9 bases stayed unmatched. For the CDR3, the DNA is TGTGCCAGCGGCGGGACAGGGATACTGCAGCCCCAGCATCTT. This sequence encodes CASGGTGILQPQHL.

In this sample, this clonotype turned up a few times. The rearrangement links TRBV5-6 to TRBJ2-2; TRBD2 might be the D (6 bases). V was shortened by 2 bases and J by 10 bases, with 12 bases between the two germline ends. The CDR3 is 13 amino acids. Germline V CDR1 and CDR2: SGHDT, YYEEEE. CDR3 in amino acids: CASSFGTREELFF. Here the CDR3 DNA reads TGTGCCAGCAGCTTCGGGACTCGAGAGGAGCTGTTTTTT.

Note on this clonotype: One end of the junction varies from germline; a read error may be responsible. The chain joins TRBV4-2 to TRBJ2-1; 8 bases align to TRBD1. Germline V gene sequence: CDR1 LGHNA, CDR2 YNFKEQ. The CDR3 covers 15 residues. The CDR3 nucleotides are TGTGCCAGAAGCCAAGAGCGTGACAGGGGTTTTGAGAAGTTCTTC. It specifies CARSQERDRGFEKFF.

This clonotype was found many times. This chain connects TRBV6-5 to TRBJ2-1; TRBD1 or TRBD2 may be the D gene (5 bases each). Between the trimmed V and J ends, which lost 2 bases and 5 bases, there was a span of 13 bases. CDR3 length equals 15 residues. The germline V gene encodes CDR1 MNHEY and CDR2 SVGAGI. The DNA for the CDR3 is TGTGCCAGCAGTTACGGGAGAGGGGCCGACAATGAGCAGTTCTTC. Translated: CASSYGRGADNEQFF.

This chain uses TRBV29-1 with TRBJ2-1, with D possibly being TRBD2 (5 bases). Per germline, CDR1 SQVTM and CDR2 ANQGSEA. V lost 1 base and J lost 0, with 19 bases in between. There are 18 residues in the CDR3. The CDR3 here is CSVEGAGFSSLSYNEQFF. Here the CDR3 DNA reads TGCAGCGTTGAAGGGGCGGGTTTCAGCTCCCTCTCCTACAATGAGCAGTTCTTC.

This clonotype was found a few times. The chain recombines TRBV20-1 with TRBJ2-5; possibly TRBD2 for D (6 bases). Trimming removed 1 base from V and 4 bases from J, with 13 bases in between. Germline CDR1 DFQATT, CDR2 SNEGSKA (reference sequence). The CDR3 covers 14 residues. The CDR3 bases are TGCAGTGCTAGAGCTCAGGACTATAGAGAGACCCAGTACTTC. Translated, it gives CSARAQDYRETQYF.

The chain uses TRBV28 and TRBJ2-1; D remains ambiguous. Germline CDR1 reads MDHEN; CDR2 reads SYDVKM. CDR3 length equals 11 residues. V lost 3 bases, J lost 13 bases, and 10 bases lay in between. CDR3 nucleotide sequence: TGTGCCAGCAGTTTTTCTCGATATCAGTTCTTC. It yields the protein CASSFSRYQFF. Based on the CDR3 plus reference TRBV28 and TRBJ2-1, the full variable domain is DVKVTQSSRYLVKRTGEKVFLECVQDMDHENMFWYRQDPGLGLRLIYFSYDVKMKEKGDIPEGYSVSREKKERFSLILESASTNQTSMYLCASSFSRYQFFGPGTRLTVL.

The V and J genes are TRBV19 and TRBJ2-7; tentatively, D is TRBD2 (6 bases). CDR3 length: 17 residues. V dropped 2 bases and J dropped 1 base, with 18 bases sitting between them. In germline, CDR1 is LNHDA, CDR2 SQIVND (reference sequence). CDR3 nucleotide sequence: TGTGCCAGTAGTATAAGGGACTTGGTAAAGGGTTCCTACGAGCAGTACTTC. The encoded protein is CASSIRDLVKGSYEQYF.

This clonotype has a count of ten or more. The chain couples TRBV7-6 to TRBJ2-2; perhaps TRBD2 as D (6 bases). Trimming shortened V by 5 bases and J by 3 bases, and 13 bases separated the two germline ends. The CDR3 runs 15 residues. Germline CDR1 and CDR2: SGHVS and FNYEAQ. CDR3 in DNA: TGTGCCAGCAGCCCCCGGGGACTTTACACCGGGGAGCTGTTTTTT. This translates into CASSPRGLYTGELFF.

Many counts were recorded for this clonotype. V gene TRBV7-8 combines with J gene TRBJ2-1, with 12 positions matching TRBD2. The germline gives CDR1 SGHVS, CDR2 FQNEAQ. V trimming: 6 bases; J trimming: 0 bases; junction bases outside the gene matches: 15. The CDR3 has 20 residues. CDR3 bases: TGTGCCAGCAGACGAACAGCGGGACTAGCGGGCACGAGCTCCTACAATGAGCAGTTCTTC. The encoded protein is CASRRTAGLAGTSSYNEQFF.

This clonotype was recorded many times. This chain joins TRBV7-8 and TRBJ2-1; 12 nucleotides line up with TRBD2. This CDR3 has 15 amino acids. The trim removed 3 bases at V and 8 bases at J, leaving 5 bases unmatched. Per the germline V gene, CDR1 is SGHVS and CDR2 is FQNEAQ. The CDR3 DNA is TGTGCCAGCAGCTTGACTAGCGGGAGTCGGGATGAGCAGTTCTTC. This gives the protein CASSLTSGSRDEQFF.

This clonotype occurred a few times. The chain couples TRBV29-1 to TRBJ1-3; a weak D match, TRBD1 (6 bases). This CDR3 spans 16 amino acids. V lost 0 bases and J 4 bases, leaving 16 bases between the germline ends. The germline gives CDR1 SQVTM, CDR2 ANQGSEA. This CDR3 is CSVEDHRGHNGNTIYF. In DNA form, the CDR3 reads TGCAGCGTTGAAGATCATCGGGGGCACAACGGAAACACCATATATTTT.

The sample holds many counts of this clonotype. This chain connects TRBV4-1 to TRBJ1-2; D perhaps matches TRBD1 (5 bases). Germline V gene data show CDR1 as MGHRA and CDR2 as YSYEKL. Between the trimmed V and J ends, which lost 0 bases and 4 bases, there was a span of 15 bases. The length of the CDR3 is 16 residues. CDR3 sequence (DNA): TGCGCCAGCAGCCAAGATGAACTCGGGACTTTCTATGGCTACACCTTC. Residues: CASSQDELGTFYGYTF.

This clonotype was picked up many times. This chain joins TRBV7-6 and TRBJ1-1; D is unresolved. The CDR3 contains 15 residues. The germline CDR1 and CDR2 sequences are SGHVS and FNYEAQ. Trimming shortened V by 1 base and J by 1 base, and 10 bases separated the two germline ends. CDR3 sequence reads: CASSLEFLGNTEAFF. Written as DNA, the CDR3 is TGTGCCAGCAGCTTAGAATTTTTGGGGAACACTGAAGCTTTCTTT.

The chain uses TRBV7-9 and TRBJ1-2; 11 positions agree with TRBD1. The CDR3 runs 16 residues. V gave up 0 bases and J gave up 4 bases; unmatched junction bases: 4. Germline V lookup: CDR1 SEHNR, CDR2 FQNEAQ (reference sequence). Here the CDR3 reads CASSLALGTGGYGYTF. In DNA, the CDR3 is TGTGCCAGCAGCTTAGCGCTGGGGACAGGGGGCTATGGCTACACCTTC.

This clonotype was recorded a few times. The V and J genes are TRBV5-4 and TRBJ2-7, with TRBD2 identical over 10 bases. V was clipped by 4 bases and J by 5 bases; unmatched bases: 6. The CDR3 sequence is 14 residues long. Germline V gives CDR1 SGHNT, CDR2 YYREEE (reference sequence). DNA for the CDR3: TGTGCCAGCAGCGAGGGACTAGCGCAACACGAGCAGTACTTC. Translated, it gives CASSEGLAQHEQYF. The full variable domain, in which reference TRBV5-4 and TRBJ2-7 provide the parts outside the CDR3, is ETGVTQSPTHLIKTRGQQVTLRCSSQSGHNTVSWYQQALGQGPQFIFQYYREEENGRGNFPPRFSGLQFPNYSSELNVNALELDDSALYLCASSEGLAQHEQYFGPGTRLTVT.